This T cell receptor beta chain was recorded in a study of Ad26.COV2.S vaccination and SARS-CoV-2 variants. The overall study: Donor had been placed in the Ad26.COV2.S arm of the COV1001 trial.

Treatment meaning: 15 to 20 received Ad26.COV2.S at low or high dose, single or two shots; 5 received placebo; per-sample allocation not given. The samples were gathered on day 63 after the first injection of vaccine or placebo. Expression of Wuhan-strain SARS-CoV-2 spike came from the Ad26 vector that formed the vaccine. Clones were sequenced by immunoSEQ multiplex PCR, and TCRdb holds only the in-frame ones, with some missing. The data hold fewer than 800,000 clones, with 89% observed a single time. Study-wide points: Substantial breadth in spike-specific CD8+ and CD4+ T cell responses was reportedly seen after vaccination.

The V gene lost 1 base and the J gene lost 9 bases, with 5 bases spanning the gap. The CDR3 length is 11 residues. The germline gives CDR1 SGHRS, CDR2 YFSETQ. Of note for this clone: Its antigen is undetermined.

Sequenced here: peripheral blood, sampled in a trial of Ad26.COV2.S vaccine versus placebo. The receptor comes from a person between 18 and 60 years old who received the Ad26.COV2.S COVID-19 vaccine or a placebo. This sequence joins TRBV5-1 and TRBJ2-1; D gene uncertain. CDR3 sequence reads: CASSLNLEQFF. The CDR3 nucleotides read TGCGCCAGCAGCTTGAACCTTGAGCAGTTCTTC.